Each of the 10 T cell receptor beta chains below was sequenced from the same sample in a study of cytotoxic CD8 clonotypes in ibrutinib-treated CLL. Profiling relied on immunoSEQ multiplex PCR, and the TCRdb table lists in-frame clones only, not all of them. The sample has 200,000 or so clones, more than 70% seen once. This specimen was PBMCs, taken after 12 months of ibrutinib treatment. The receptor source for this set is a human donor with chronic lymphocytic leukemia.

The CDR3 spells CAWRAPTGSNQPQHF. DNA for the CDR3: TGTGCCTGGAGGGCCCCCACAGGTTCCAATCAGCCCCAGCATTTT. This chain uses TRBV30 with TRBJ1-5, with D perhaps TRBD1 (5 bases). CDR3 length: 15 residues. Germline V CDR1 and CDR2: GTSNPN, SVGIG (reference sequence). V was clipped by 3 bases and J by 3 bases, with 15 bases between them.

The rearrangement links TRBV6-6 to TRBJ2-7, with 7 nucleotides matching TRBD2. Germline loops: CDR1 MNHNY, CDR2 SVGAGI (reference sequence). The ends lost 5 bases at V and 4 bases at J; junction bases unmatched: 8. The CDR3 contains 14 residues. The CDR3 is CASSPQRGPYEQYF. In nucleotides, the CDR3 is TGTGCCAGCAGTCCGCAGCGGGGACCGTACGAGCAGTACTTC.

This chain joins TRBV6-5 and TRBJ2-7, with 7 bases aligning to TRBD2. This CDR3 region has 15 residues. Germline CDR1 is MNHEY and CDR2 is SVGAGI. V dropped 2 bases and J dropped 0; count of bases not matched to a gene: 4. Here the CDR3 reads CASSYMGGSSYEQYF. DNA for the CDR3: TGTGCCAGCAGTTACATGGGGGGGAGCTCCTACGAGCAGTACTTC.

The chain carries TRBV25-1 and TRBJ2-7, with TRBD1 matching 9 bases. The CDR3 runs 15 residues. The V segment lost 4 bases and the J segment 2 bases; nucleotides outside the gene matches: 6. Germline V gives CDR1 MGHDK, CDR2 SYGVNS. CDR3 DNA sequence: TGTGCCAGCAGTGGAAACAGGGGGCCCCCCTACGAGCAGTACTTC. Translating it yields CASSGNRGPPYEQYF.

J is TRBJ1-4 and V is TRBV19, with D maybe TRBD1 (5 bases). The V and J ends lost 5 bases and 0 bases respectively, with 7 bases between them. The length of the CDR3 is 14 residues. The germline CDR1 and CDR2 sequences are LNHDA and SQIVND (reference sequence). The CDR3 DNA follows: TGTGCCAGTAGTCGGACATCAACTAATGAAAAACTGTTTTTT. Translated: CASSRTSTNEKLFF.

V is TRBV12-5 and J is TRBJ1-4; tentatively, D is TRBD1 (6 bases). This CDR3 comprises 14 residues. V lost 5 bases to trimming and J lost 14 bases, with 21 bases between them. Germline V CDR1 and CDR2: LGHNT, FRNRAP. CDR3 in DNA: TGTGCTAGTGGTCACAGGGACAAAAGGGGGGGGCTGTTTTTT. It codes for CASGHRDKRGGLFF.

CDR3 in amino acids: CASSQGTWAWLSSGANVLTF. Written as DNA, the CDR3 is TGTGCCAGCAGCCAAGGGACATGGGCCTGGCTCAGCTCTGGGGCCAACGTCCTGACTTTC. This chain links TRBV14 with TRBJ2-6, with D possibly TRBD1 on 5 matching bases. The V end was cut by 1 base, the J end by 0 bases, with 19 bases between. Germline V CDR1 and CDR2: SGHDN, FVKESK. This CDR3 has 20 amino acids.

This chain links TRBV9 with TRBJ1-3; possible D gene TRBD1, 6 bases. This CDR3 contains 16 residues. Germline CDR1 reads SGDLS; CDR2 reads YYNGEE. Deletions cut 5 bases from V and 2 bases from J, with 17 bases between. The CDR3 protein is CASSSTGHMAGNTIYF. The CDR3 DNA is TGTGCCAGCAGTTCCACGGGACATATGGCTGGAAACACCATATATTTT.

V gene TRBV25-1 combines with J gene TRBJ2-5; 8 bases are a match to TRBD1. Germline V gives CDR1 MGHDK, CDR2 SYGVNS. The CDR3 loop spans 13 amino acids. Trimming took 6 bases from V and 5 from J; bases not matched to a gene: 5. The CDR3: CASSGQGVETQYF. In nucleotides, the CDR3 is TGTGCCAGCAGCGGACAGGGAGTGGAGACCCAGTACTTC.

V usage is TRBV4-1 and J usage is TRBJ1-2; D gene ambiguous. The CDR3 totals 15 residues. V lost 0 bases to trimming and J lost 2 bases, with 10 bases between them. Per the germline V gene, CDR1 is MGHRA and CDR2 is YSYEKL. The CDR3: CASSQEKATNYGYTF. CDR3 sequence (DNA): TGCGCCAGCAGCCAAGAAAAGGCGACGAACTATGGCTACACCTTC.